The present T cell receptor beta chain was sequenced within a study of OX40 agonist ivuxolimab in advanced cancers. This clone was detected once. Its cognate antigen is unknown. Germline trimming cut 4 bases from V and 3 bases from J; bases unmatched to any gene: 9. Germline CDR1 reads SGHAT; CDR2 reads FQNNGV. The CDR3 contains 17 residues. Study-wide results and limits: Expanded peripheral T cells had an undetermined antigen specificity.

Repertoires were generated with immunoSEQ multiplex PCR, while TCRdb's copy carries only in-frame clones and drops some. This table has about 32,000 clones, over 80% appearing once. The clonotype comes from an adult with an advanced solid tumor such as melanoma, head and neck, liver or kidney cancer. This chain links TRBV11-2 with TRBJ2-1; TRBD2 matches 10 bases. The sequenced sample was CD4+ or CD8+ T cells sorted from blood, obtained in a trial of the OX40 agonist ivuxolimab. For the CDR3, the DNA is TGTGCCAGCAGCTCCCTGCTCATAGCGGGGGGCTACAATGAGCAGTTCTTC. Amino acid sequence: CASSSLLIAGGYNEQFF. The variable domain in full, with the rest retrieved from reference TRBV11-2 and TRBJ2-1, is EAGVAQSPRYKIIEKRQSVAFWCNPISGHATLYWYQQILGQGPKLLIQFQNNGVVDDSQLPKDRFSAERLKGVDSTLKIQPAKLEDSAVYLCASSSLLIAGGYNEQFFGPGTRLTVL.